This TCR beta chain was sequenced during a study of blood T cell repertoires in COVID-19. Clones were sequenced by immunoSEQ multiplex PCR, and TCRdb holds only the in-frame ones, with some missing. The sample yields some 130,000 clones, around four fifths seen once. The study assigned cohorts using participant-reported clinical history. Symptom resolution, clearance, or two negative PCRs marked the recovered donors of Cohort 3. Looked up from germline, CDR1 is MNHEY and CDR2 is SVGAGI. There are 13 residues in the CDR3. V lost 8 bases, J lost 6 bases, and 7 bases stayed unmatched. Sequenced input: PBMCs or T cells enriched from blood (not recorded which). The TCR comes from a woman between 50 and 59 years old who had recovered from COVID-19. The V and J genes are TRBV6-5 and TRBJ1-1; 9 nucleotides match TRBD1. The CDR3 DNA sequence: TGTGCCAGCCAATCCCGGGACAGGGCTGAAGCTTTCTTT. Amino acids: CASQSRDRAEAFF.